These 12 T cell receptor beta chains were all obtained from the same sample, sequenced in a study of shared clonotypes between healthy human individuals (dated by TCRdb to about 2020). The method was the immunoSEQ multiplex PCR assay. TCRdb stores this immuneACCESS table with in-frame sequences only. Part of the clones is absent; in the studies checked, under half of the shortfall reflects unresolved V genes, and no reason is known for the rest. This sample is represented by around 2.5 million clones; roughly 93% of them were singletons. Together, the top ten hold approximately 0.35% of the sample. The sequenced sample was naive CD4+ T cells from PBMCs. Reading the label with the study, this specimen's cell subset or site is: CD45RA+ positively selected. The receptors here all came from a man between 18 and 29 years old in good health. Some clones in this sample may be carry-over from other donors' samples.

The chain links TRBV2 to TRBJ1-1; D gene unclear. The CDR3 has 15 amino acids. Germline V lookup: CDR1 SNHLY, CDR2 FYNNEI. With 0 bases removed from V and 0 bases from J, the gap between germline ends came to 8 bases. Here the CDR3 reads CASSEAWYMNTEAFF. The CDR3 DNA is TGTGCCAGCAGTGAAGCTTGGTACATGAACACTGAAGCTTTCTTT.

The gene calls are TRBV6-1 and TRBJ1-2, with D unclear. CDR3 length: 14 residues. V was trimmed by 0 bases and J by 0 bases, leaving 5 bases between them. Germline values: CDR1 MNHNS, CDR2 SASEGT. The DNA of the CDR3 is TGTGCCAGCAGTGAAGCCACAGCTAACTATGGCTACACCTTC. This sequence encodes CASSEATANYGYTF.

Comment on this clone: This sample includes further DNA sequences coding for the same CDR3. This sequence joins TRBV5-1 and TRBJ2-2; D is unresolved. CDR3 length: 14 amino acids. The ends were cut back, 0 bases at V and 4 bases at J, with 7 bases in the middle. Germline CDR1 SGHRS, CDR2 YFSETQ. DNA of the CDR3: TGCGCCAGCAGCTTGGCCGGAATCACCGGGGAGCTGTTTTTT. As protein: CASSLAGITGELFF.

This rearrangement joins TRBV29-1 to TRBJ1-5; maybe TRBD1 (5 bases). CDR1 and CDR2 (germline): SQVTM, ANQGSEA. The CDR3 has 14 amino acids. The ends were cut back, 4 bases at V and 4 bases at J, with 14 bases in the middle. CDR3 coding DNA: TGCAGCGTTGTAGTAGGGGCAGGAAATCAGCCCCAGCATTTT. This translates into CSVVVGAGNQPQHF.

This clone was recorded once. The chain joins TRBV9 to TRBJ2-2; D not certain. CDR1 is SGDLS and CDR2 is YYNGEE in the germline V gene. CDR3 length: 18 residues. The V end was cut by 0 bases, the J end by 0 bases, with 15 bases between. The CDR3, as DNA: TGTGCCAGCAGCGTAGAGGGTAGGCTAAACGCGAACACCGGGGAGCTGTTTTTT. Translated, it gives CASSVEGRLNANTGELFF.

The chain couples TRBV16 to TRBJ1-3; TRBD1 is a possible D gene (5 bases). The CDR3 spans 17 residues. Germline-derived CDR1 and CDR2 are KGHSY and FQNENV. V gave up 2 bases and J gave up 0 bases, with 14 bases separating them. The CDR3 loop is CASSQGARRSSGNTIYF. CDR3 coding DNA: TGTGCCAGCAGCCAAGGGGCACGGAGATCCTCTGGAAACACCATATATTTT. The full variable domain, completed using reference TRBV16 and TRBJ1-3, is GEEVAQTPKHLVRGEGQKAKLYCAPIKGHSYVFWYQQVLKNEFKFLISFQNENVFDETGMPKERFSAKCLPNSPCSLEIQATKLEDSAVYFCASSQGARRSSGNTIYFGEGSWLTVV.

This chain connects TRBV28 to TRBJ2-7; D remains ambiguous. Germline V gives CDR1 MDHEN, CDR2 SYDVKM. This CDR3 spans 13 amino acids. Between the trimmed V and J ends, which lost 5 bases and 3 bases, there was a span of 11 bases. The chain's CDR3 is CASSRGQYYEQYF. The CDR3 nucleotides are TGTGCCAGCAGTAGAGGCCAGTACTACGAGCAGTACTTC.

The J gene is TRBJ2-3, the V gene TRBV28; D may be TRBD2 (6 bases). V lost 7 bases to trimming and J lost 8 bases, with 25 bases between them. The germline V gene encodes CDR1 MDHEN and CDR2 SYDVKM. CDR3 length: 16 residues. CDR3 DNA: TGTGCCAGCATCCCCGGGACTGTCTACCCTGGCGTTACGCAGTATTTT. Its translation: CASIPGTVYPGVTQYF.

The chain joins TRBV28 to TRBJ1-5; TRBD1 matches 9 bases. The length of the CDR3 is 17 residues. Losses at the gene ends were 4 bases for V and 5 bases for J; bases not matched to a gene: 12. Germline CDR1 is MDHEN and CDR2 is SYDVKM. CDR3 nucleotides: TGTGCCAGCAGTTCCGACAGGGGGAGGTCGATGGATCAGCCCCAGCATTTT. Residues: CASSSDRGRSMDQPQHF.

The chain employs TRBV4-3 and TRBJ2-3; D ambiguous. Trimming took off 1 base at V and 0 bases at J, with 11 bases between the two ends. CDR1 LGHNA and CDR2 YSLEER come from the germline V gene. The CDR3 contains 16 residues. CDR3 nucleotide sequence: TGCGCCAGCAGCCAAGGAGGCTACCTTAGCACAGATACGCAGTATTTT. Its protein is CASSQGGYLSTDTQYF.

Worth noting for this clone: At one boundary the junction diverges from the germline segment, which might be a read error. Here the CDR3 DNA reads TGTGCCAGCAGTGAACTTGGGGGGGTTGAGGACTTC. Translated, it gives CASSELGGVEDF. The chain links TRBV2 to TRBJ2-7, with TRBD2 matching over 7 bases. Germline CDR1 and CDR2: SNHLY and FYNNEI. The CDR3 is 12 residues long.

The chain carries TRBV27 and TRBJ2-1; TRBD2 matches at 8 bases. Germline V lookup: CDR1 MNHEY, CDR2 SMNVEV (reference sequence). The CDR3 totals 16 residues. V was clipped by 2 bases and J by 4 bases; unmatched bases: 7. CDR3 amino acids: CASSLTSASGYNEQFF. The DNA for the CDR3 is TGTGCCAGCAGTTTAACCTCGGCTAGCGGGTACAATGAGCAGTTCTTC.